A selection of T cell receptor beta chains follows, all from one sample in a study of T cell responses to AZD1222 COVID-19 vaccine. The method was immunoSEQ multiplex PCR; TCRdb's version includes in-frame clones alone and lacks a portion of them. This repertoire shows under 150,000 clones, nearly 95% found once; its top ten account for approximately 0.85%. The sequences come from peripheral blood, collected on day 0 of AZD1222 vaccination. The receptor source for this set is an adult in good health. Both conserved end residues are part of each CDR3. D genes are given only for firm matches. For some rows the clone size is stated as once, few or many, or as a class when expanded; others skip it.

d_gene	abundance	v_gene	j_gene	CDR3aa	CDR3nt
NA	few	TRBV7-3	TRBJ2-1	CASSLSAEDEQFF	TGTGCCAGCAGCCTATCCGCAGAGGATGAGCAGTTCTTC
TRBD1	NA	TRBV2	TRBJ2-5	CASSEIDRGQETQYF	TGTGCCAGCAGTGAGATTGACAGGGGGCAAGAGACCCAGTACTTC
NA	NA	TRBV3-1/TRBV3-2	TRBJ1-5	CASSLHGEPQHF	TGTGCCAGCAGCCTTCACGGGGAGCCCCAGCATTTT
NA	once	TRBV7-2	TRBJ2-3	CASSLERSSTDTQYF	TGTGCCAGCAGCTTAGAGAGGTCGAGCACAGATACGCAGTATTTT
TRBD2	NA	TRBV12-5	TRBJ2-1	CASGFRLAGGSSYNEQFF	TGTGCTAGTGGTTTCCGACTAGCGGGGGGAAGCTCCTACAATGAGCAGTTCTTC
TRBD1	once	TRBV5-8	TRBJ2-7	CASSFRRDRGSEQYF	TGTGCCAGCAGTTTCCGCCGGGACAGGGGTTCCGAGCAGTACTTC
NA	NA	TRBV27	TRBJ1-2	CASSLQVGGYGYTF	TGTGCCAGCAGTCTACAGGTGGGGGGGTATGGCTACACCTTC
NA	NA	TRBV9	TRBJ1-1	CASSATGRNTEAFF	TGTGCCAGCAGCGCCACAGGGAGGAACACTGAAGCTTTCTTT
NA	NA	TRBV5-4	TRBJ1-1	CASSIPRGTEAFF	TGTGCCAGCAGCATTCCCAGGGGAACTGAAGCTTTCTTT
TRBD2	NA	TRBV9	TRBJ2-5	CASSVAGSGGPKETQYF	TGTGCCAGCAGCGTAGCGGGTAGCGGGGGGCCCAAGGAGACCCAGTACTTC
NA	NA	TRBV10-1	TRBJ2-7	CAQDVQDLTYEQYF	TGCGCCCAGGACGTACAGGACCTTACCTACGAGCAGTACTTC
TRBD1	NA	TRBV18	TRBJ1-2	CASSPGQGEGYTF	TGTGCCAGCTCACCGGGACAGGGAGAGGGCTACACCTTC
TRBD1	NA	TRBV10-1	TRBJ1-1	CASSESTGAMNTEAFF	TGCGCCAGCAGTGAGTCGACAGGGGCAATGAACACTGAAGCTTTCTTT
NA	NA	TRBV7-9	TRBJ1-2	CAIQLREGLFYGYTF	TGTGCCATCCAACTCAGGGAAGGGCTGTTCTATGGCTACACCTTC
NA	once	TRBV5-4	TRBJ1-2	CASSQPGLGGYTF	TGTGCCAGCAGCCAGCCGGGACTGGGCGGCTACACCTTC
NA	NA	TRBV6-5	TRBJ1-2	CASSYSNKGGYTF	TGTGCCAGCAGTTACTCGAATAAGGGTGGCTACACCTTC
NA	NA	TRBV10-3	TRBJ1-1	CAISDRQRGTEAFF	TGTGCCATCAGTGACAGACAGAGAGGGACTGAAGCTTTCTTT
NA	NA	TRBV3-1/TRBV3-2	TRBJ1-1	CASSQSYGEGSEAFF	TGTGCCAGCAGCCAATCCTACGGGGAGGGAAGTGAAGCTTTCTTT
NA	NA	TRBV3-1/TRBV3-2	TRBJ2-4	CASSLLRAGLNIQYF	TGTGCCAGCAGCCTTTTGAGGGCAGGGCTGAACATTCAGTACTTC
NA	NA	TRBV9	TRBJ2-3	CASSLTDTQYF	TGTGCCAGCAGCCTCACAGATACGCAGTATTTT
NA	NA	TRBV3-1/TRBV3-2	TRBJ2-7	CASSAQPGRGSYEQYF	TGTGCCAGCAGTGCACAACCGGGACGTGGCTCCTACGAGCAGTACTTC
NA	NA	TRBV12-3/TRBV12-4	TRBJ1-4	CATTRGGNEKLFF	TGTGCCACCACCCGGGGCGGGAATGAAAAACTGTTTTTT
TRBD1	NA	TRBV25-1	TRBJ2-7	CASSLQGYEQYF	TGTGCCAGCAGTCTACAGGGGTACGAGCAGTACTTC
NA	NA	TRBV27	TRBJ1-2	CASSFRANYGYTF	TGTGCCAGCAGTTTCAGGGCAAACTATGGCTACACCTTC
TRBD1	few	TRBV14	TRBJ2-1	CASSLRTGVYNEQFF	TGTGCCAGCAGCCTTAGGACAGGAGTTTACAATGAGCAGTTCTTC
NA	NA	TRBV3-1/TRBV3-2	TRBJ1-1	CASSQEIGTLPFF	TGTGCCAGCAGCCAAGAGATCGGGACACTTCCTTTCTTT
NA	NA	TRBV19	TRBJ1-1	CASRVNGRSSEAFF	TGTGCCAGTAGAGTCAATGGAAGGAGTTCTGAAGCTTTCTTT